These 22 T cell receptor beta chains originate from one sample sequenced in a study of blood T cell repertoires in COVID-19. Only in-frame clones appear in the TCRdb table, and some are missing; sequencing was by immunoSEQ multiplex PCR. The sample lists fewer than 350,000 clones, around 87% seen once, with 2% to 2.5% in the top ten. The sequenced sample consisted of peripheral blood. The receptor source for this set is a young woman who had recovered from COVID-19.

V gene TRBV6-6 combines with J gene TRBJ2-7; a possible D gene is TRBD2 (7 bases). The V and J ends lost 5 bases and 4 bases respectively, with 9 bases between them. This CDR3 spans 12 amino acids. Germline CDR1 reads MNHNY; CDR2 reads SVGAGI (reference sequence). CDR3 coding DNA: TGTGCCAGCAGTGAGGGGGGGTACGAGCAGTACTTC. Translation gives CASSEGGYEQYF.

V and J are TRBV7-9 and TRBJ2-1; D uncertain. V was cut by 4 bases and J by 1 base, with 11 bases left in between. CDR1 and CDR2 from the germline V gene are SEHNR and FQNEAQ (reference sequence). This CDR3 has 15 amino acids. The DNA for the CDR3 is TGTGCCAGCAGCTCTTTCACTTTATCCTACAATGAGCAGTTCTTC. It encodes CASSSFTLSYNEQFF.

Only a few counts were recorded for this clone. V gene TRBV6-5 combines with J gene TRBJ1-2; D is perhaps TRBD1 (5 bases). Germline CDR1 is MNHEY and CDR2 is SVGAGI. This CDR3 region has 13 residues. V was cut by 6 bases and J by 6 bases, with 14 bases left in between. The CDR3 region is CASSPTVKDGYTF. CDR3 DNA sequence: TGTGCCAGCAGCCCGACAGTAAAGGATGGCTACACCTTC.

V gene TRBV9 combines with J gene TRBJ2-2; 7 bases are shared with TRBD2. V gave up 0 bases and J gave up 6 bases; unmatched junction bases: 8. Germline V lookup: CDR1 SGDLS, CDR2 YYNGEE. This CDR3 comprises 16 residues. CDR3 sequence reads: CASSVVGTNLAGELFF. The CDR3 DNA reads as TGTGCCAGCAGCGTAGTGGGGACTAATTTGGCCGGGGAGCTGTTTTTT.

About this clone: An end of the junction differs from the germline gene, which may be a read error. The chain is built from TRBV7-7 and TRBJ2-1; D possibly corresponds to TRBD1 (5 bases). The length of the CDR3 is 13 residues. Germline V CDR1 and CDR2: SSHAT, FNYEAQ (reference sequence). This CDR3 is CASSLYRSGEQFF. In nucleotides, the CDR3 is TGTGCTAGCAGCTTATACAGGTCGGGTGAGCAGTTCTTC.

The chain recombines TRBV7-9 with TRBJ2-4, with 10 bases identical to TRBD1. The CDR3 totals 17 residues. V gave up 5 bases and J gave up 9 bases; unmatched junction bases: 16. CDR1 is SEHNR, CDR2 FQNEAQ, per germline (reference sequence). This CDR3 reads CASSPKVGQGRGGIQYF. The CDR3 nucleotides are TGTGCCAGCAGCCCCAAGGTGGGACAGGGGCGGGGAGGCATTCAGTACTTC.

The chain employs TRBV2 and TRBJ2-5; a possible D gene is TRBD2 (7 bases). The CDR3 loop spans 13 amino acids. V was shortened by 9 bases and J by 2 bases, with 13 bases between the two germline ends. Germline V gene lookup returns CDR1 SNHLY and CDR2 FYNNEI. CDR3 nucleotides: TGTGCCAGGCGGGGGCTAGATCAAGAGACCCAGTACTTC. The encoded protein is CARRGLDQETQYF.

The rearrangement joins TRBV11-2 to TRBJ1-4, with D unresolved. From germline, CDR1 is SGHAT and CDR2 FQNNGV. This CDR3 is built from 14 residues. V gave up 4 bases and J gave up 7 bases, with 13 bases separating them. The CDR3 region is CASSSGPVGEKLFF. CDR3 nucleotides: TGTGCCAGCAGCTCTGGGCCCGTGGGTGAAAAACTGTTTTTT.

This clone was observed once. The rearrangement joins TRBV5-1 to TRBJ1-4; TRBD1 is a possible D gene (5 bases). Trimming shortened V by 0 bases and J by 4 bases, and 10 bases separated the two germline ends. Germline V gene data show CDR1 as SGHRS and CDR2 as YFSETQ. The CDR3 sequence is 15 residues long. CDR3 sequence (DNA): TGCGCCAGCAGCTTGGCCGGGGGACTTAATGAAAAACTGTTTTTT. It is translated as CASSLAGGLNEKLFF.

This chain uses TRBV28 with TRBJ1-2; 11 positions agree with TRBD1. The CDR3 runs to 15 residues. Germline trimming cut 6 bases from V and 8 bases from J; bases unmatched to any gene: 11. CDR1 is MDHEN and CDR2 is SYDVKM in the germline V gene. CDR3 protein: CASRSRDRGVQGYTF. The CDR3 DNA reads TGTGCCAGCAGGTCCCGGGACAGGGGGGTTCAGGGCTACACCTTC.

This sequence joins TRBV27 and TRBJ2-7, with D possibly matching TRBD2 (6 bases). The CDR3 is 15 residues long. The V gene's germline CDR1 is MNHEY and CDR2 SMNVEV (reference sequence). V gave up 2 bases and J gave up 2 bases, with 13 bases separating them. The CDR3 here is CASSLGGDLTYEQYF. The CDR3 DNA reads TGTGCCAGCAGTTTAGGCGGGGACCTTACCTACGAGCAGTACTTC.

This clone was seen more than once but under ten times. This sample includes further DNA sequences coding for the same CDR3. The rearrangement uses TRBV5-1 and TRBJ1-1; possibly TRBD1 for D (6 bases). The CDR3 length is 14 residues. V was trimmed by 3 bases and J by 1 base, leaving 10 bases between them. CDR1 and CDR2 (germline): SGHRS, YFSETQ. CDR3 loop: CASSSGQSNTEAFF. CDR3 nucleotide sequence: TGCGCCAGCAGCTCAGGACAGTCGAACACTGAAGCTTTCTTT.

This clone was seen only a few times. The rearrangement uses TRBV5-1 and TRBJ2-2; 9 bases are a match to TRBD2. Germline-derived CDR1 and CDR2 are SGHRS and YFSETQ. Losses at the gene ends were 5 bases for V and 6 bases for J; bases not matched to a gene: 5. There are 14 residues in the CDR3. Written as DNA, the CDR3 is TGCGCCAGCAGAGGCCTAGCGGGGTCCGGGGAGCTGTTTTTT. As protein: CASRGLAGSGELFF.

The chain links TRBV19 to TRBJ2-1; 8 positions match TRBD2. Per the germline V gene, CDR1 is LNHDA and CDR2 is SQIVND (reference sequence). Unmatched junction bases numbered 12, after V lost 7 bases and J lost 4 bases. The CDR3 totals 16 residues. DNA for the CDR3: TGTGCCAGTACCCCGGGGGAGCGGGGGTGGTACAATGAGCAGTTCTTC. Its protein product is CASTPGERGWYNEQFF.

The chain links TRBV5-1 to TRBJ1-3; D perhaps matches TRBD1 (5 bases). The germline V gene encodes CDR1 SGHRS and CDR2 YFSETQ. The CDR3 sequence is 13 residues long. V was trimmed by 3 bases and J by 5 bases, leaving 9 bases between them. The CDR3 sequence is CASSSTGRNTIYF. The CDR3, as DNA: TGCGCCAGCAGCTCAACAGGACGAAACACCATATATTTT.

The chain combines TRBV19 with TRBJ2-3; TRBD2 is a possible D gene (7 bases). This CDR3 comprises 16 residues. The V gene's germline CDR1 is LNHDA and CDR2 SQIVND (reference sequence). V shed 2 bases and J shed 6 bases, with 18 bases lying between them. The CDR3 region is CASSIYSGGGADTQYF. DNA for the CDR3: TGTGCCAGTAGTATATATAGCGGAGGGGGGGCTGATACGCAGTATTTT.

The chain carries TRBV15 and TRBJ2-6, with 11 bases identical to TRBD1. CDR1 is LNHNV and CDR2 is YYDKDF in the germline V gene (reference sequence). J gave up 2 bases and V 3 bases, and 3 bases lay outside the gene matches. There are 17 residues in the CDR3. This CDR3 is CATSSPGQGAGANVLTF. The CDR3 DNA reads as TGTGCCACCAGCAGTCCGGGACAGGGGGCTGGGGCCAACGTCCTGACTTTC.

V and J are TRBV12-5 and TRBJ1-1, with a tentative D call TRBD1 (5 bases). CDR3 size: 14 residues. Germline CDR1 LGHNT, CDR2 FRNRAP. V lost 1 base to trimming and J lost 6 bases, with 12 bases between them. CDR3 loop: CASGLEIQGAEAFF. The CDR3 DNA sequence: TGTGCTAGTGGTTTGGAGATCCAGGGCGCTGAAGCTTTCTTT.

This clone was counted a single time. V usage is TRBV4-2 and J usage is TRBJ1-4; D is uncertain. This CDR3 has 15 residues. Germline V gene sequence: CDR1 LGHNA, CDR2 YNFKEQ. With 1 base removed from V and 5 bases from J, the gap between germline ends came to 11 bases. CDR3 amino acids: CASSQVETGNEKLFF. DNA of the CDR3: TGTGCCAGCAGCCAAGTGGAAACGGGAAATGAAAAACTGTTTTTT.

The V gene is TRBV25-1, the J gene TRBJ2-1; D possibly corresponds to TRBD1 (5 bases). Germline assignment: CDR1 MGHDK and CDR2 SYGVNS. Between the trimmed V and J ends, which lost 5 bases and 6 bases, there was a span of 8 bases. This CDR3 has 12 amino acids. DNA of the CDR3: TGTGCCAGCAGTCCAGGGATCAATGAGCAGTTCTTC. It is translated as CASSPGINEQFF.

This sequence joins TRBV7-2 and TRBJ2-1; D ambiguous. Per germline, CDR1 SGHTA and CDR2 FQGNSA. The CDR3 has 14 residues. The ends were cut back, 1 base at V and 3 bases at J, with 7 bases in the middle. CDR3 nucleotide sequence: TGTGCCAGCAGCTTAGGGCAGATCTACAATGAGCAGTTCTTC. Its translation is CASSLGQIYNEQFF.

The V and J genes are TRBV28 and TRBJ2-7, with 8 bases identical to TRBD1. CDR3 length equals 15 residues. V was clipped by 2 bases and J by 4 bases; unmatched bases: 7. Per germline, CDR1 MDHEN and CDR2 SYDVKM. CDR3 coding DNA: TGTGCCAGCAGTTTAGTTAGGGACAGGCAGTACGAGCAGTACTTC. Translated, it gives CASSLVRDRQYEQYF.